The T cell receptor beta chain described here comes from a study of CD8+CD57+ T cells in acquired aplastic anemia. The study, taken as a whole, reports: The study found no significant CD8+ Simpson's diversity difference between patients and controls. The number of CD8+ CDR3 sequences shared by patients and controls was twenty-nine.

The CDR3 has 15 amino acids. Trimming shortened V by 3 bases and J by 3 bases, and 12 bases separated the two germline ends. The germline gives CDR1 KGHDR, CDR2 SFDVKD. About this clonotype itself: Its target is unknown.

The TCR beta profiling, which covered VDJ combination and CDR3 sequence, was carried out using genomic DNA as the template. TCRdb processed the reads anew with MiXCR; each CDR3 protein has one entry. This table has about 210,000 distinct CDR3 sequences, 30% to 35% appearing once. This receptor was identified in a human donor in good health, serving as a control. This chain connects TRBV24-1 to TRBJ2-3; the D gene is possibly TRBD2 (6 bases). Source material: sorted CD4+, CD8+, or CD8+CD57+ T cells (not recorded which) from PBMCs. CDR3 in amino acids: CATSDSGLATDTQYF. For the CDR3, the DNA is TGTGCCACCAGTGATAGTGGGCTAGCGACAGATACGCAGTATTTT.